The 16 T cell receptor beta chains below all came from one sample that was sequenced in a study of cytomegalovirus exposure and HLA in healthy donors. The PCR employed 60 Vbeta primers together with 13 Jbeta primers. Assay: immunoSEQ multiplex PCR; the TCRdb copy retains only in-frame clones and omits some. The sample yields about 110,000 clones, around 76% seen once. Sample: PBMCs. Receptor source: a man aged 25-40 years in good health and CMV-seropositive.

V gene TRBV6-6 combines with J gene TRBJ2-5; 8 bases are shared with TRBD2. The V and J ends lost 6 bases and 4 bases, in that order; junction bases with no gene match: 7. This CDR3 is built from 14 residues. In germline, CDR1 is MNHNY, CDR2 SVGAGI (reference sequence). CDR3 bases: TGTGCCAGCAGGCCCTTGACTAGCGCAGAGACCCAGTACTTC. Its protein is CASRPLTSAETQYF.

CDR3 coding DNA: TGTGCCAGTAGTGGTGGGACAGCTTTTAATCAGCCCCAGCATTTT. This gives the protein CASSGGTAFNQPQHF. The chain has TRBV19 and TRBJ1-5; 7 nucleotides line up with TRBD1. J gave up 4 bases and V 5 bases, and 8 bases lay outside the gene matches. The CDR3 extends over 15 amino acids. Germline V gene data show CDR1 as LNHDA and CDR2 as SQIVND (reference sequence).

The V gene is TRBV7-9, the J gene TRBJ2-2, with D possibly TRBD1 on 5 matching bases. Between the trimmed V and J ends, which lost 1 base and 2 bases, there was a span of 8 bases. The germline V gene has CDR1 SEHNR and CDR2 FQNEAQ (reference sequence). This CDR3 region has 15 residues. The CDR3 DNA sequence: TGTGCCAGCAGCTTAGTAGGGGAAAACACCGGGGAGCTGTTTTTT. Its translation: CASSLVGENTGELFF.

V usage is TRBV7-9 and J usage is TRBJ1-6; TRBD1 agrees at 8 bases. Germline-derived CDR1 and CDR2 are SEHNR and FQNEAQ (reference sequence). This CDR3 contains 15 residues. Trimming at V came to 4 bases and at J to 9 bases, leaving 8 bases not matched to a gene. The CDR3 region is CASSYNAGGSSPLHF. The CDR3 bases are TGTGCCAGCAGCTACAACGCAGGGGGCAGTTCACCCCTCCACTTT.

CDR3 protein: CASTERRGTDTQYF. In DNA form, the CDR3 reads TGTGCCAGCACAGAGCGCCGCGGCACAGATACGCAGTATTTT. V and J are TRBV27 and TRBJ2-3; the D is unclear. V was trimmed by 7 bases and J by 1 base, leaving 12 bases between them. Germline CDR1 is MNHEY and CDR2 is SMNVEV (reference sequence). There are 14 residues in the CDR3.

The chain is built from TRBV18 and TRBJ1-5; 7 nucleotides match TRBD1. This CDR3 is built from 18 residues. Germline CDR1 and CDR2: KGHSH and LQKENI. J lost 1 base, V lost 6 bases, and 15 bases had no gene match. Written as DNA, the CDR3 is TGTGCCAGCTCGCCGGAGGAGGGGGCAGATCGGAGCAATCAGCCCCAGCATTTT. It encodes CASSPEEGADRSNQPQHF. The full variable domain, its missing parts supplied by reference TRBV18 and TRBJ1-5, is NAGVMQNPRHLVRRRGQEARLRCSPMKGHSHVYWYRQLPEEGLKFMVYLQKENIIDESGMPKERFSAEFPKEGPSILRIQQVVRGDSAAYFCASSPEEGADRSNQPQHFGDGTRLSIL.

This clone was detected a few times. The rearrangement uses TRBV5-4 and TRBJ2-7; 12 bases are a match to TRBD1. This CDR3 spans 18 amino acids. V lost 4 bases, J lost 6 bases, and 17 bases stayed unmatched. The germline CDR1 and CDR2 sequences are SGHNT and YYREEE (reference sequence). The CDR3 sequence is CASSPKNPGQGALGEQYF. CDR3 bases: TGTGCCAGCAGCCCGAAAAACCCGGGACAGGGGGCGCTAGGCGAGCAGTACTTC.

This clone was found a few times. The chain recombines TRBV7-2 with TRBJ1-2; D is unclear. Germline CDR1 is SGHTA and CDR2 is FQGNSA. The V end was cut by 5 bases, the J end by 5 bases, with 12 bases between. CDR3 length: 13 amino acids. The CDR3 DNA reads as TGTGCCAGCAGCCCCCCGCAGGCGTATGGCTACACCTTC. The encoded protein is CASSPPQAYGYTF.

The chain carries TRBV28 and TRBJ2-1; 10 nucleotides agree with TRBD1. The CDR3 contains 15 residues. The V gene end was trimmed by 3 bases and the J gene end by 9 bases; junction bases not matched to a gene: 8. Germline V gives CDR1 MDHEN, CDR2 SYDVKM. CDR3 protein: CASSFRDRGFPEQFF. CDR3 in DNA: TGTGCCAGCAGTTTCAGGGACAGGGGTTTTCCTGAGCAGTTCTTC. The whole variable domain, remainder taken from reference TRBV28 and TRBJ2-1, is DVKVTQSSRYLVKRTGEKVFLECVQDMDHENMFWYRQDPGLGLRLIYFSYDVKMKEKGDIPEGYSVSREKKERFSLILESASTNQTSMYLCASSFRDRGFPEQFFGPGTRLTVL.

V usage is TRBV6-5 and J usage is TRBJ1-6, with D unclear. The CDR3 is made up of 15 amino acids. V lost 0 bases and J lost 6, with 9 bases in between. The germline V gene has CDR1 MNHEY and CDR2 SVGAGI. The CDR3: CASSYSAVSNSPLHF. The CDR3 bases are TGTGCCAGCAGTTACTCGGCCGTATCTAATTCACCCCTCCACTTT.

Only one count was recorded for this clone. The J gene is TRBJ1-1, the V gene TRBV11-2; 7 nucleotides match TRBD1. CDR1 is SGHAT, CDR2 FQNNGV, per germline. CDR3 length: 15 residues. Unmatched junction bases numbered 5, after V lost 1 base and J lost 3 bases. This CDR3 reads CASSLVLQGDTEAFF. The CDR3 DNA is TGTGCCAGCAGCTTAGTGCTTCAGGGGGACACTGAAGCTTTCTTT.

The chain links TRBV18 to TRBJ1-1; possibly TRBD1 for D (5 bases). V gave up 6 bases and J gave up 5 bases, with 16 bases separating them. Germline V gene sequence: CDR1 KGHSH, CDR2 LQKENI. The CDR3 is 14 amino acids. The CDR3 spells CASSPEVGGTEAFF. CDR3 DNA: TGTGCCAGCTCGCCGGAGGTCGGGGGTACTGAAGCTTTCTTT.

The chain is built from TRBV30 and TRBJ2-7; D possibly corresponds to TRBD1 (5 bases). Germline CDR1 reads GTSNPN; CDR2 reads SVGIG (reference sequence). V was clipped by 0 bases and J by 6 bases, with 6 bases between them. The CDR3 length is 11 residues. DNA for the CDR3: TGTGCCTGGAGTGTGGGGCCCGAGCAGTACTTC. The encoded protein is CAWSVGPEQYF.

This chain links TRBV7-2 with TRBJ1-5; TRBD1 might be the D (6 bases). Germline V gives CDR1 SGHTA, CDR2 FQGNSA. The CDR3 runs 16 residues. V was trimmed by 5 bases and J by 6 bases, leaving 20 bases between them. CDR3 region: CASSPVIQGGGQPQHF. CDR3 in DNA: TGTGCCAGCAGCCCAGTCATCCAGGGAGGGGGTCAGCCCCAGCATTTT.

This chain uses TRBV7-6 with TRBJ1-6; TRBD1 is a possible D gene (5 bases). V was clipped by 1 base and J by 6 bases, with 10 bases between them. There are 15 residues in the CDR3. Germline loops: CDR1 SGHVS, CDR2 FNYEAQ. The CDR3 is CASSLGDGGNSPLHF. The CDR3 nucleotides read TGTGCCAGCAGCTTAGGGGACGGGGGTAATTCACCCCTCCACTTT.

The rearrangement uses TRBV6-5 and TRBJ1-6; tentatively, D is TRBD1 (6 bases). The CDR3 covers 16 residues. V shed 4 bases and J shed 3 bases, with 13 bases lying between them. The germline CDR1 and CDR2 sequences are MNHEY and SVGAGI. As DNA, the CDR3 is TGTGCCAGCAGTTTTTCAGGGGCCATCTATAATTCACCCCTCCACTTT. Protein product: CASSFSGAIYNSPLHF.